These T cell receptor beta chains were read from a single sample in a study of OX40 agonist ivuxolimab in advanced cancers. Profiled with immunoSEQ multiplex PCR; TCRdb holds only in-frame clones, not every one. Of 45,000 to 60,000 clones listed, just under 95% are singletons. This sample comprised CD4+ or CD8+ T cells sorted from blood, obtained in a trial of the OX40 agonist ivuxolimab. Receptor source: an adult with an advanced solid tumor such as melanoma, head and neck, liver or kidney cancer. The CDR3 runs from the conserved cysteine through the conserved F or W.

v_call | cdr3_aa
TRBV6-5 | CASSSLDRVDEKLFF
TRBV28 | CASSKTGATGELFF
TRBV5-1 | CASSLALDTGELFF
TRBV19 | CASSLRTSGRLYNEQFF
TRBV6-6 | CASSYSGFDEQYF
TRBV9 | CASSVEDSYGYTF
TRBV19 | CASAEEGGSYEQYF
TRBV11-2 | CASSLVRLAGEGTYEQYF
TRBV5-1 | CASSSTGLPDYNEQFF
TRBV6-5 | CASSNRNEQYF
TRBV7-8 | CASSLVTYNEQFF
TRBV15 | CATSREVQGGYEQYF
TRBV6-6 | CASSPGGNQPQHF
TRBV28 | CASSLSVEGMNTEAFF
TRBV6-5 | CASNQGHGYTF
TRBV9 | CASSVGQGRSTEAFF
TRBV27 | CASSSVPGTSVIDTQYF
TRBV27 | CASSLNLQDSLYNEQFF
TRBV28 | CASSRPGLLHEQFF
TRBV19 | CASSMWGQGYEQYF
TRBV27 | CASSFAGPSGSNTGELFF
TRBV28 | CASYSSGRPEQYF
TRBV25-1 | CASSEWAGVTEAFF
TRBV9 | CASSVGGGPTNYGYTF
TRBV27 | CASSPGGSFADTQYF
TRBV7-9 | CASSFTAGPYGYTF
TRBV10-2 | CASSERGGTESDEQYF
TRBV7-9 | CASSLTGPLDTQYF
TRBV7-6 | CASSPLSPREGEQFF
TRBV28 | CATRDWVSTDTQYF
TRBV9 | CASSAGGRASEKLFF
TRBV6-5 | CASSYLGTGERTEAFF
TRBV7-6 | CASSFLGPANTGELFF
TRBV4-3 | CASSQAGWLEGPDTQYF
TRBV28 | CASTIGTGVEETQYF
TRBV7-2 | CASSPKIGPTAANEKLFF
TRBV9 | CASSGAFF
TRBV7-3 | CASSRSGRVTYNEQFF
TRBV6-6 | CASSYADRVYEQYF
TRBV7-6 | CASSLTGWDEQYF
TRBV9 | CASSPDNTGELFF
TRBV28 | CASGDRVWTEAFF
TRBV9 | CASSVGWTGTGHGYTF
TRBV13 | CASSSGVDTQYF